Listed below are T cell receptor beta chains from one sample, sequenced in a study of vaccination effects on CD4 cells after COVID-19. The antigens for these receptors are not known. This table comes from immunoSEQ multiplex PCR, and its TCRdb copy is limited to in-frame clones, with some not included. The sample holds about 27,000 clones; about 75% are singletons and the top ten take around 18%. This sample comprised CD4+ T cells from PBMCs cultured with SARS-CoV-2 spike peptides, obtained before COVID-19 vaccination. The receptors stem from a human donor who had a prior SARS-CoV-2 infection. CDR3s include the opening cysteine and the closing phenylalanine or tryptophan. Each record gives: J gene, V gene, D gene, clone size, CDR3 protein, CDR3 DNA. A D gene is named only where the DNA matches it firmly. Expanded clones get a size class; other rows say once, few or many, or leave the size out.

>TRBJ2-1|TRBV19|TRBD2|-
CASSRDYLYNEQFF
TGTGCCAGTAGCCGGGACTACCTCTACAATGAGCAGTTCTTC
>TRBJ1-5|TRBV6-6|-|-
CASNQTPDQPQHF
TGTGCCAGCAACCAGACCCCGGATCAGCCCCAGCATTTT
>TRBJ2-5|TRBV6-5|-|-
CASQGGGETQYF
TGTGCCAGCCAGGGAGGCGGAGAGACCCAGTACTTC
>TRBJ2-1|TRBV5-1|-|-
CASSLTPGTSLPNEQFF
TGCGCCAGCAGCTTAACTCCCGGGACATCCCTCCCTAATGAGCAGTTCTTC
>TRBJ2-7|TRBV18|-|-
CASSRLASVDEQYF
TGTGCCAGCTCCCGTCTAGCTAGTGTAGACGAGCAGTACTTC
>TRBJ2-1|TRBV7-7|-|-
CASSLSPSRDYNEQFF
TGTGCTAGCAGCTTATCACCTAGCCGCGACTACAATGAGCAGTTCTTC
>TRBJ1-1|TRBV9|-|-
CASSGTMNTEAFF
TGTGCCAGCAGCGGGACGATGAACACTGAAGCTTTCTTT
>TRBJ2-1|TRBV10-3|TRBD2|-
CAISDRGLAGAAYNEQFF
TGTGCCATCAGTGATAGGGGACTAGCGGGAGCCGCCTACAATGAGCAGTTCTTC
>TRBJ2-5|TRBV5-1|TRBD2|-
CASSLSSGTQETQYF
TGCGCCAGCAGCCTGTCTAGCGGGACTCAAGAGACCCAGTACTTC
>TRBJ2-1|TRBV7-2|TRBD2|-
CASSRWTSYEQFF
TGTGCCAGCAGCCGCTGGACTAGCTATGAGCAGTTCTTC
>TRBJ2-1|TRBV7-3|TRBD1|-
CASSSGTETNEQFF
TGTGCCAGCAGCTCCGGGACAGAAACTAATGAGCAGTTCTTC
>TRBJ1-5|TRBV3-1/TRBV3-2|-|-
CASSRDHSQAQHF
TGTGCCAGCAGCCGGGACCACTCTCAGGCCCAGCATTTT
>TRBJ1-2|TRBV5-1|-|-
CASRAATGVNYGYTF
TGCGCCAGCAGGGCTGCCACAGGAGTTAACTATGGCTACACCTTC
>TRBJ2-3|TRBV19|TRBD1|-
CASSTRGNTDTQYF
TGTGCCAGTAGCACCAGGGGGAACACAGATACGCAGTATTTT
>TRBJ2-1|TRBV3-1/TRBV3-2|TRBD2|-
CASSQDGLAGGSYNEQFF
TGTGCCAGCAGCCAAGATGGACTAGCGGGGGGGTCCTACAATGAGCAGTTCTTC
>TRBJ2-1|TRBV3-1/TRBV3-2|TRBD2|-
CASSQTREVAFF
TGTGCCAGCAGCCAAACCCGGGAGGTCGCGTTCTTC
>TRBJ2-2|TRBV3-1/TRBV3-2|-|once
CASSPLPTTGTGELFF
TGTGCCAGCAGCCCGCTACCGACGACAGGCACCGGGGAGCTGTTTTTT
>TRBJ2-5|TRBV5-8|TRBD2|-
CASSLWASGRRETQYF
TGTGCCAGCAGCTTGTGGGCTAGCGGGAGGCGGGAGACCCAGTACTTC
>TRBJ2-1|TRBV5-4|-|-
CASSLGRQSYNEQFF
TGTGCCAGCAGCTTGGGGCGGCAGTCCTACAATGAGCAGTTCTTC
>TRBJ1-1|TRBV18|-|-
CASSPPTRTGAFF
TGTGCCAGCTCACCACCGACGCGGACGGGAGCTTTCTTT
>TRBJ2-1|TRBV7-9|-|few
CASSLPGTIRQFF
TGTGCCAGCAGCTTACCCGGGACCATAAGGCAGTTCTTC
>TRBJ1-4|TRBV4-2|-|-
CASSQELQPTNEKLFF
TGTGCCAGCAGCCAAGAGCTGCAGCCAACTAATGAAAAACTGTTTTTT
>TRBJ2-7|TRBV5-8|-|-
CASSSRSYEQYF
TGTGCCAGCAGCTCCAGGAGCTACGAGCAGTACTTC
>TRBJ2-1|TRBV20-1|TRBD1|-
CSASVQGAISEQFF
TGCAGTGCTAGTGTTCAGGGGGCGATAAGTGAGCAGTTCTTC
>TRBJ2-2|TRBV2|TRBD1|-
CASRTGGVTGELFF
TGTGCCAGCCGCACAGGGGGTGTCACCGGGGAGCTGTTTTTT
>TRBJ2-1|TRBV10-3|TRBD2|-
CATSGRSIIYPYNEQFF
TGTGCCACTAGCGGGCGTTCTATAATTTACCCCTACAATGAGCAGTTCTTC
>TRBJ1-1|TRBV3-1/TRBV3-2|TRBD1|-
CASSQGLGTGFYGAEAFF
TGTGCCAGCAGCCAAGGGTTAGGGACAGGGTTTTATGGCGCTGAAGCTTTCTTT
>TRBJ1-5|TRBV27|TRBD1|once
CASARQGAGYQPQHF
TGTGCCAGCGCAAGACAGGGGGCGGGGTATCAGCCCCAGCATTTT